Listed here are 3 T cell receptor beta chains from one sample, sequenced in a study of response to subunit inactivated influenza vaccine. TCRdb processed the RT-PCR reads anew with MiXCR; each CDR3 protein has one entry. Of roughly 650,000 distinct CDR3 sequences in the sample, around 13% were seen once. Sample: PBMCs from blood, taken 14 to 15 days before vaccination. These receptor sequences come from a man aged 45 to 65 who received an inactivated influenza vaccine.

The genes are TRBV6-2 or TRBV6-3 and TRBJ2-1; TRBD2 is a possible D gene (5 bases). CDR1 and CDR2 from the germline V gene are MNHEY and SVGEGT. The V end lost 0 bases, the J end lost 4 bases, and 10 bases lay between the germline ends. The CDR3 contains 15 residues. CDR3 in amino acids: CASSYSSLAYNEQFF. Written as DNA, the CDR3 is TGTGCCAGCAGTTACTCGAGTCTAGCATACAATGAGCAGTTCTTC.

V gene TRBV7-2 combines with J gene TRBJ2-3; unclear D gene. Germline V gene data show CDR1 as SGHTA and CDR2 as FQGNSA. Trimming took off 2 bases at V and 2 bases at J, with 11 bases between the two ends. This CDR3 region has 15 residues. CDR3 loop: CASSLLSHSTDTQYF. The CDR3 bases are TGTGCCAGCAGCTTACTCTCCCACTCCACAGATACGCAGTATTTT.

The gene calls are TRBV18 and TRBJ1-2; maybe TRBD1 (6 bases). V lost 2 bases, J lost 7 bases, and 14 bases lay in between. Germline V gene lookup returns CDR1 KGHSH and CDR2 LQKENI. The CDR3 totals 14 residues. CDR3 sequence: CASSPSQAGAGYTF. The CDR3 DNA follows: TGTGCCAGCTCACCATCTCAAGCAGGGGCTGGCTACACCTTC.